This entry lists 27 T cell receptor beta chains sequenced from one sample in a study of cytomegalovirus exposure and HLA in healthy donors. Profiling relied on immunoSEQ multiplex PCR, and the TCRdb table lists in-frame clones only, not all of them. The table lists 250,000 to 300,000 clones, around 86% of them singletons. The sample was PBMCs. These receptors all come from a woman in her late teens or twenties in good health and CMV-seronegative.

The chain joins TRBV5-1 to TRBJ2-7, with 13 positions matching TRBD2. Germline V gives CDR1 SGHRS, CDR2 YFSETQ. There are 14 residues in the CDR3. V gave up 4 bases and J gave up 5 bases; unmatched junction bases: 3. In DNA form, the CDR3 reads TGCGCCAGCAGCCACGGACTAGCGGGAGACGAGCAGTACTTC. Residues: CASSHGLAGDEQYF.

This rearrangement joins TRBV18 to TRBJ2-7; 7 bases line up with TRBD1. The CDR3 runs to 15 residues. The germline V gene encodes CDR1 KGHSH and CDR2 LQKENI. With V trimmed by 4 bases and J by 3 bases, 9 bases remained unmatched. The CDR3: CASSRTGQQIYEQYF. CDR3 sequence (DNA): TGTGCCAGCTCACGTACGGGACAGCAGATCTACGAGCAGTACTTC.

This clone was counted a few times. The rearrangement uses TRBV11-3 and TRBJ1-6; D not resolved. This CDR3 has 13 residues. Germline CDR1 reads SGHNT; CDR2 reads YENEEA. Trimming took off 1 base at V and 14 bases at J, with 12 bases between the two ends. The CDR3, as DNA: TGTGCCAGCAGCTTAGCCCGGTCCGGTGCCCTCCACTTT. Residues: CASSLARSGALHF.

Notes on this clone: At one end the junction does not follow the germline gene, possibly because of a read error. The rearrangement links TRBV7-7 to TRBJ2-7; D might be TRBD1 (6 bases). This CDR3 region has 15 residues. CDR1 is SSHAT and CDR2 is FNYEAQ in the germline V gene (reference sequence). The DNA of the CDR3 is TGTGCTAGCAGCCCTTTTTACGGGACACCGAAAGAGCAGTACTTC. Amino acid sequence: CASSPFYGTPKEQYF.

Within the sample, this clone is medium-sized (0.01 to 0.1%). V and J are TRBV9 and TRBJ2-7, with 10 bases matching TRBD1. Trimming took 0 bases from V and 2 from J; bases not matched to a gene: 5. CDR3 size: 16 residues. Germline V gives CDR1 SGDLS, CDR2 YYNGEE. CDR3 sequence: CASSVEIGTGAYEQYF. The CDR3 DNA sequence: TGTGCCAGCAGCGTAGAAATAGGGACAGGGGCCTACGAGCAGTACTTC.

The CDR3 DNA reads as TGTGCCAGCGAAAGGGGGGGCAATGAAAAACTGTTTTTT. Protein: CASERGGNEKLFF. The chain is built from TRBV7-9 and TRBJ1-4; TRBD1 is a possible D gene (6 bases). The germline V gene encodes CDR1 SEHNR and CDR2 FQNEAQ (reference sequence). This CDR3 region has 13 residues. The V and J ends lost 8 bases and 5 bases respectively, with 12 bases between them. The entire variable domain, with the rest obtained from reference TRBV7-9 and TRBJ1-4, is as follows: DTGVSQNPRHKITKRGQNVTFRCDPISEHNRLYWYRQTLGQGPEFLTYFQNEAQLEKSRLLSDRFSAERPKGSFSTLEIQRTEQGDSAMYLCASERGGNEKLFFGSGTQLSVL.

The chain carries TRBV7-9 and TRBJ2-7; 9 nucleotides align to TRBD2. The CDR3 extends over 16 amino acids. Germline assignment: CDR1 SEHNR and CDR2 FQNEAQ (reference sequence). J lost 5 bases, V lost 2 bases, and 10 bases had no gene match. DNA for the CDR3: TGTGCCAGCAGCTTATTGCGGGAGGGTCCGACGAACGAGCAGTACTTC. Translated: CASSLLREGPTNEQYF.

This chain uses TRBV7-2 with TRBJ2-7; TRBD2 might be the D (5 bases). The germline V and J ends were trimmed by 6 bases and 4 bases, with 13 bases remaining between them. Germline CDR1 SGHTA, CDR2 FQGNSA. The CDR3 has 13 amino acids. The CDR3 DNA follows: TGTGCCAGCAGTCCTGAGGGCCCTTACGAGCAGTACTTC. Protein: CASSPEGPYEQYF.

The chain uses TRBV23-1 and TRBJ2-6; TRBD1 aligns across 10 bases. TRBV23-1 is an ORF, and what it does is uncertain. This CDR3 spans 15 amino acids. V was pared by 8 bases and J by 4 bases, with 5 bases of the junction left unmatched. The CDR3 here is CASGGTGDGANVLTF. Written as DNA, the CDR3 is TGCGCCAGCGGCGGGACAGGGGACGGGGCCAACGTCCTGACTTTC.

The chain is built from TRBV28 and TRBJ1-4; weak D call: TRBD1 (5 bases). The CDR3 spans 14 residues. CDR1 MDHEN and CDR2 SYDVKM come from the germline V gene. With 3 bases removed from V and 14 bases from J, the gap between germline ends came to 19 bases. The CDR3 DNA reads as TGTGCCAGCAGTTTTTGGGGCCAAGGAAGCACCCTGTTTTTT. Amino acid sequence: CASSFWGQGSTLFF.

The CDR3 nucleotides read TGCGCCAGCAGCTTGGCCTACTATTACTACGAGCAGTACTTC. Protein: CASSLAYYYYEQYF. J is TRBJ2-7 and V is TRBV5-1; D remains unclear. The germline V gene has CDR1 SGHRS and CDR2 YFSETQ. The length of the CDR3 is 14 residues. V lost 0 bases and J 3 bases, leaving 10 bases between the germline ends.

The genes are TRBV30 and TRBJ1-4, with 8 nucleotides matching TRBD1. The CDR3 is made up of 15 amino acids. In germline, CDR1 is GTSNPN, CDR2 SVGIG (reference sequence). V lost 3 bases and J lost 6; bases outside the gene matches: 9. CDR3 sequence: CAWRRRTGRDEKLFF. Written as DNA, the CDR3 is TGTGCCTGGAGACGAAGGACAGGGAGAGATGAAAAACTGTTTTTT.

The rearrangement links TRBV6-5 to TRBJ2-5; 7 bases are a match to TRBD2. V trimming: 0 bases; J trimming: 5 bases; junction bases outside the gene matches: 9. The germline V gene encodes CDR1 MNHEY and CDR2 SVGAGI. The CDR3 length is 16 residues. The CDR3 DNA follows: TGTGCCAGCAGTTACTCGGGTGCCCTGGGAGGGGAGACCCAGTACTTC. It specifies CASSYSGALGGETQYF.

The V call is TRBV18, the J call TRBJ1-6; TRBD1 is a possible D gene (5 bases). The CDR3 is 13 residues long. Germline V gene lookup returns CDR1 KGHSH and CDR2 LQKENI. Trimming pared 3 bases from V and 6 bases from J, leaving 6 bases between. The CDR3 reads CASSPTANSPLHF. Written as DNA, the CDR3 is TGTGCCAGCTCACCGACAGCTAATTCACCCCTCCACTTT.

J is TRBJ2-7 and V is TRBV12-5; 8 bases line up with TRBD2. The germline V gene has CDR1 LGHNT and CDR2 FRNRAP. J lost 1 base, V lost 5 bases, and 4 bases had no gene match. The CDR3 totals 14 residues. CDR3 coding DNA: TGTGCTAGTGGTCCGGGACTAGAGTCCTACGAGCAGTACTTC. It codes for CASGPGLESYEQYF.

This clone appeared a single time. The V call is TRBV28, the J call TRBJ2-3; 11 bases fit TRBD2. The V gene end was trimmed by 4 bases and the J gene end by 2 bases; junction bases not matched to a gene: 5. The CDR3 consists of 16 residues. The V gene's germline CDR1 is MDHEN and CDR2 SYDVKM. CDR3 sequence reads: CASSSGTSGDTDTQYF. CDR3 DNA: TGTGCCAGCAGTTCCGGGACTAGCGGCGACACAGATACGCAGTATTTT.

This chain connects TRBV6-1 to TRBJ2-7, with TRBD2 identical over 8 bases. The V segment lost 4 bases and the J segment 3 bases; nucleotides outside the gene matches: 8. The CDR3 totals 15 residues. Germline CDR1 is MNHNS and CDR2 is SASEGT. The CDR3 loop reads CASSGVGTSYYEQYF. DNA for the CDR3: TGTGCCAGCAGTGGAGTAGGGACTAGTTACTACGAGCAGTACTTC.

The V and J genes are TRBV7-3 and TRBJ2-2, with 9 positions matching TRBD2. The CDR3 is made up of 18 amino acids. J lost 0 bases, V lost 2 bases, and 7 bases had no gene match. The V gene's germline CDR1 is SGHTA and CDR2 FQGTGA. The CDR3 bases are TGTGCCAGCAGCTTATTAGCGGGGGTTTCCGCGAACACCGGGGAGCTGTTTTTT. Translating it yields CASSLLAGVSANTGELFF.

V and J are TRBV30 and TRBJ2-3, with TRBD2 matching 8 bases. The CDR3 totals 16 residues. Germline V lookup: CDR1 GTSNPN, CDR2 SVGIG (reference sequence). V lost 1 base to trimming and J lost 3 bases; unmatched junction nucleotides: 9. The DNA of the CDR3 is TGTGCCTGGAGTGAAAGAGGAGCGGGAGTAACAGATACGCAGTATTTT. Amino acid sequence: CAWSERGAGVTDTQYF.

This chain uses TRBV27 with TRBJ2-6; no reliable D call. V shed 1 base and J shed 4 bases, with 20 bases lying between them. Germline loops: CDR1 MNHEY, CDR2 SMNVEV (reference sequence). The CDR3 extends over 19 amino acids. The CDR3 loop reads CASSLLALSPISGANVLTF. In nucleotides, the CDR3 is TGTGCCAGCAGTTTATTAGCTTTGAGTCCTATATCAGGGGCCAACGTCCTGACTTTC.

This chain joins TRBV19 and TRBJ2-7; D unclear. Germline CDR1 and CDR2: LNHDA and SQIVND (reference sequence). There are 14 residues in the CDR3. V was pared by 5 bases and J by 0 bases, with 11 bases between. CDR3 region: CASSGHPISYEQYF. CDR3 in DNA: TGTGCCAGTAGTGGCCACCCCATCTCCTACGAGCAGTACTTC.

The rearrangement links TRBV5-1 to TRBJ1-1, with D possibly matching TRBD1 (6 bases). V lost 5 bases and J lost 1, with 12 bases in between. Germline loops: CDR1 SGHRS, CDR2 YFSETQ. The CDR3 covers 14 residues. This chain's CDR3 is CASRTGQPNTEAFF. The CDR3 DNA reads as TGCGCCAGCAGGACTGGACAGCCGAACACTGAAGCTTTCTTT.

The V call is TRBV5-4, the J call TRBJ2-7; D may be TRBD1 (6 bases). V dropped 4 bases and J dropped 7 bases, with 9 bases sitting between them. The CDR3 has 11 residues. The germline V gene encodes CDR1 SGHNT and CDR2 YYREEE (reference sequence). CDR3 residues: CASSQGTEQYF. CDR3 in DNA: TGTGCCAGCAGCCAGGGGACGGAGCAGTACTTC.

The rearrangement links TRBV15 to TRBJ1-1; D perhaps matches TRBD1 (6 bases). Per the germline V gene, CDR1 is LNHNV and CDR2 is YYDKDF (reference sequence). The CDR3 length is 14 residues. V lost 7 bases, J lost 0 bases, and 12 bases lay in between. The CDR3 spells CATIGGTLNTEAFF. The CDR3 bases are TGTGCCACCATTGGGGGCACCCTGAACACTGAAGCTTTCTTT.

The chain couples TRBV6-4 to TRBJ2-1, with TRBD2 identical over 7 bases. CDR1 and CDR2 from the germline V gene are MRHNA and SNTAGT. This CDR3 is 13 amino acids long. J lost 11 bases, V lost 2 bases, and 6 bases had no gene match. CDR3 protein: CASSDMVAGQQFF. Written as DNA, the CDR3 is TGTGCCAGCAGTGACATGGTAGCGGGCCAGCAGTTCTTC.

J is TRBJ1-5 and V is TRBV4-1, with 8 bases lining up with TRBD1. J gave up 6 bases and V 3 bases, and 4 bases lay outside the gene matches. Germline assignment: CDR1 MGHRA and CDR2 YSYEKL. This CDR3 is 14 amino acids long. CDR3 in amino acids: CASSHDRGGQPQHF. The CDR3 DNA sequence: TGCGCCAGCAGCCACGACAGGGGCGGTCAGCCCCAGCATTTT.

The genes are TRBV6-5 and TRBJ2-7, with a possible D match to TRBD1 (6 bases). This CDR3 has 13 residues. Germline lookup yields CDR1 MNHEY and CDR2 SVGAGI. Trimming removed 0 bases from V and 7 bases from J, with 10 bases in between. The CDR3 is CASSYSGGREQYF. As DNA, the CDR3 is TGTGCCAGCAGTTACTCAGGGGGTAGGGAGCAGTACTTC.